What follows describes a single T cell receptor beta chain. V shed 6 bases and J shed 4 bases, with 16 bases lying between them. This CDR3 spans 14 amino acids. Germline values: CDR1 SQVTM, CDR2 ANQGSEA. The sample is drawn from a study of shared clonotypes between healthy human individuals. The method was immunoSEQ multiplex PCR; TCRdb's version includes in-frame clones alone and lacks a portion of them. The sample consists of some 2,500,000 clones, approximately 94% of them appearing once. The sequencing input was naive CD4+ T cells from PBMCs. Regarding subset: CD45RA+ positively selected. V and J are TRBV29-1 and TRBJ1-5; D ambiguous. This receptor was identified in a man between 18 and 29 years old in good health. Some clones in this sample may be carry-over from other donors' samples. CDR3 nucleotides: TGCAGCGTCCCCCTCTCGGATCTGAATCAGCCCCAGCATTTT. Amino acids: CSVPLSDLNQPQHF. Drawing the rest from reference TRBV29-1 and TRBJ1-5, the complete variable domain is SAVISQKPSRDICQRGTSLTIQCQVDSQVTMMFWYRQQPGQSLTLIATANQGSEATYESGFVIDKFPISRPNLTFSTLTVSNMSPEDSSIYLCSVPLSDLNQPQHFGDGTRLSIL.